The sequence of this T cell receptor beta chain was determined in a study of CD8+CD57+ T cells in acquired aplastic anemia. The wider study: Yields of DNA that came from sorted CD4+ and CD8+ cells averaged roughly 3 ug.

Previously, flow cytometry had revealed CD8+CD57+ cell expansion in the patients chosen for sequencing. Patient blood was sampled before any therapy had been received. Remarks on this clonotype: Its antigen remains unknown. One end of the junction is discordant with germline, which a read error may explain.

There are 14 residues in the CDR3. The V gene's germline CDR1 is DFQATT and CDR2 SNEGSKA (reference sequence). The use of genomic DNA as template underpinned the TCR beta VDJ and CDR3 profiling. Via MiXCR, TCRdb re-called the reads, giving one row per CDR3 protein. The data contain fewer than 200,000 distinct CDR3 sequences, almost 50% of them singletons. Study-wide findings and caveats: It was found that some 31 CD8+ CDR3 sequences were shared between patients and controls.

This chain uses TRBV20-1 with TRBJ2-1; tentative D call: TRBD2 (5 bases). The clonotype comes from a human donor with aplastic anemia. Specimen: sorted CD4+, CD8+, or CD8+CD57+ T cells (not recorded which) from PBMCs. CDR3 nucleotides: TGCAGTGCCAGAGGGCTTCCCGCCGACAATGAGCAGTTCTTC. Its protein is CSARGLPADNEQFF.